The 12 T cell receptor beta chains below all came from one sample that was sequenced in a study of blood T cell repertoires in COVID-19. Generated by immunoSEQ multiplex PCR, the TCRdb table keeps only in-frame clones and is missing some. The table records 500,000 or so clones, 87% of them present only once. The specimen was PBMCs or T cells enriched from blood (not recorded which). The receptors here all came from a woman between 18 and 30 years old who had recovered from COVID-19.

Only one count was recorded for this clone. The V call is TRBV19, the J call TRBJ1-2; maybe TRBD1 (6 bases). Trimming took 5 bases from V and 1 from J, leaving 20 bases between them. CDR3 length: 17 residues. Germline V gene sequence: CDR1 LNHDA, CDR2 SQIVND (reference sequence). CDR3 sequence (DNA): TGTGCCAGTAGTTTCTACCGGGGGGCCGGGGGTAACTATGGCTACACCTTC. Its protein is CASSFYRGAGGNYGYTF.

The chain links TRBV7-2 to TRBJ2-1; the D gene is possibly TRBD2 (5 bases). The germline V gene has CDR1 SGHTA and CDR2 FQGNSA. Trimming left V 5 bases short and J 3 bases short, with 11 bases between. This CDR3 comprises 14 residues. The CDR3 DNA follows: TGTGCCAGCAGCGTCAGCAGCGGCTACAATGAGCAGTTCTTC. Residues: CASSVSSGYNEQFF.

The V gene is TRBV7-2, the J gene TRBJ1-6; D possibly corresponds to TRBD1 (6 bases). Germline values: CDR1 SGHTA, CDR2 FQGNSA. The ends were cut back, 6 bases at V and 7 bases at J, with 16 bases in the middle. CDR3 length equals 15 residues. Here the CDR3 DNA reads TGTGCCAGCAGTCTCTTGGGGGCTTACAATTCACCCCTCCACTTT. As protein: CASSLLGAYNSPLHF.

V gene TRBV7-8 combines with J gene TRBJ1-2; tentatively, D is TRBD1 (6 bases). Trimming shortened V by 7 bases and J by 3 bases, and 9 bases separated the two germline ends. CDR1 and CDR2 from the germline V gene are SGHVS and FQNEAQ. The length of the CDR3 is 12 residues. CDR3 sequence (DNA): TGTGCCAGCACCCGGACAGACTATGGCTACACCTTC. Translation gives CASTRTDYGYTF.

The V call is TRBV11-2, the J call TRBJ1-2; 9 positions match TRBD1. Per the germline V gene, CDR1 is SGHAT and CDR2 is FQNNGV. The CDR3 spans 15 residues. Trimming at V came to 4 bases and at J to 8 bases, leaving 11 bases not matched to a gene. Written as DNA, the CDR3 is TGTGCCAGCAGCTCATCACCGGGACAGGGTTTGGGCTACACCTTC. Protein product: CASSSSPGQGLGYTF. Using reference TRBV11-2 and TRBJ1-2 for the parts outside the CDR3, the full variable domain is EAGVAQSPRYKIIEKRQSVAFWCNPISGHATLYWYQQILGQGPKLLIQFQNNGVVDDSQLPKDRFSAERLKGVDSTLKIQPAKLEDSAVYLCASSSSPGQGLGYTFGSGTRLTVV.

As for this clone: One end of the junction fails to match germline, which may point to a read error. The V call is TRBV2, the J call TRBJ1-1; 8 bases are shared with TRBD1. The CDR3 contains 15 residues. The germline V gene encodes CDR1 SNHLY and CDR2 FYNNEI. This chain's CDR3 is CASSEARDRRTEAFF. The CDR3 bases are TGTGCCAGCAGTGAAGCTAGGGACAGGAGGACTGAAGCCTTCTTT. The complete variable domain, with remaining parts taken from reference TRBV2 and TRBJ1-1, reads EPEVTQTPSHQVTQMGQEVILRCVPISNHLYFYWYRQILGQKVEFLVSFYNNEISEKSEIFDDQFSVERPDGSNFTLKIRSTKLEDSAMYFCASSEARDRRTEAFFGQGTRLTVV.

V is TRBV11-2 and J is TRBJ1-1; D gene unclear. The CDR3 covers 15 residues. CDR1 is SGHAT, CDR2 FQNNGV, per germline. V lost 5 bases and J lost 6, with 19 bases in between. The CDR3 nucleotides read TGTGCCAGCAGCGCCTCCCCGAGTTTTAGCGCTGAAGCTTTCTTT. It specifies CASSASPSFSAEAFF.

In its sample, this clone was seen a few times. This chain joins TRBV27 and TRBJ1-5; 7 bases fit TRBD1. Looked up from germline, CDR1 is MNHEY and CDR2 is SMNVEV (reference sequence). This CDR3 contains 16 residues. With V trimmed by 5 bases and J by 3 bases, 10 bases remained unmatched. CDR3 nucleotides: TGTGCCAGCAGTCCCCGAGCTGACAGGGCCAATCAGCCCCAGCATTTT. As protein: CASSPRADRANQPQHF.

The gene calls are TRBV6-5 and TRBJ1-2; possibly TRBD1 for D (6 bases). CDR1 and CDR2 from the germline V gene are MNHEY and SVGAGI. V was trimmed by 11 bases and J by 4 bases, leaving 14 bases between them. This CDR3 is 12 amino acids long. This CDR3 is CAEFGQRYGYTF. For the CDR3, the DNA is TGTGCCGAGTTCGGACAGCGCTATGGCTACACCTTC.

The V call is TRBV7-3, the J call TRBJ2-3; 9 bases are shared with TRBD2. CDR3 length: 20 residues. V shed 7 bases, J shed 2 bases, and the junction held 22 bases outside the gene matches. CDR1 and CDR2 from the germline V gene are SGHTA and FQGTGA. The CDR3 here is CASNTTGTSYQKLLTDTQYF. The CDR3 DNA follows: TGTGCCAGCAACACAACCGGGACTAGCTATCAGAAACTCCTCACAGATACGCAGTATTTT.

This clone was observed a few times. V is TRBV7-2 and J is TRBJ1-4, with no clear D. Trimming took 5 bases from V and 0 from J, leaving 10 bases between them. This CDR3 spans 15 amino acids. CDR1 and CDR2 from the germline V gene are SGHTA and FQGNSA. The CDR3 nucleotides read TGTGCCAGCAGCCCACGGGTTGCAACTAATGAAAAACTGTTTTTT. It encodes CASSPRVATNEKLFF.

The chain has TRBV30 and TRBJ1-2; D is ambiguous. The ends were cut back, 4 bases at V and 5 bases at J, with 23 bases in the middle. CDR1 and CDR2 from the germline V gene are GTSNPN and SVGIG (reference sequence). The CDR3 totals 16 residues. The CDR3 DNA follows: TGTGCCTGGACCCCACCCGGGGTTCTACGACGGTATGGCTACACCTTC. Protein sequence: CAWTPPGVLRRYGYTF. The full variable domain, in which reference TRBV30 and TRBJ1-2 provide the parts outside the CDR3, is SQTIHQWPATLVQPVGSPLSLECTVEGTSNPNLYWYRQAAGRGLQLLFYSVGIGQISSEVPQNLSASRPQDRQFILSSKKLLLSDSGFYLCAWTPPGVLRRYGYTFGSGTRLTVV.